The 28 T cell receptor beta chains presented below share a single source sample, sequenced in a study of cytomegalovirus exposure and HLA in healthy donors. The PCR was carried out with 60 Vbeta primers and 13 Jbeta primers. Only in-frame clones appear in the TCRdb table, and some are missing; sequencing was by immunoSEQ multiplex PCR. In the table there are more than 100,000 clones, approximately 9% of which are singletons. The sample was PBMCs. These receptors came from a woman aged 40 to 55 in good health and CMV-seropositive.

This clone was observed a handful of times. The chain couples TRBV6-5 to TRBJ1-1, with D perhaps TRBD1 (5 bases). Trimming cost V 2 bases and J 4 bases, with 11 bases left between them. The CDR3 has 14 residues. Germline V gene data show CDR1 as MNHEY and CDR2 as SVGAGI. The chain's CDR3 is CASSYGPGGTEAFF. The CDR3 DNA follows: TGTGCCAGCAGTTACGGACCCGGGGGCACTGAAGCTTTCTTT.

The chain joins TRBV5-1 to TRBJ2-7, with D perhaps matching TRBD2 (6 bases). V shed 4 bases and J shed 3 bases, with 20 bases lying between them. Germline CDR1 and CDR2: SGHRS and YFSETQ. CDR3 length equals 16 residues. DNA for the CDR3: TGCGCCAGCAGCCTTGGGGGGACGGCGAGCGTCTACGAGCAGTACTTC. Protein sequence: CASSLGGTASVYEQYF.

This clone has just one count. The chain couples TRBV7-2 to TRBJ2-7; D remains ambiguous. The ends were cut back, 7 bases at V and 3 bases at J, with 13 bases in the middle. This CDR3 region has 13 residues. Germline V gene data show CDR1 as SGHTA and CDR2 as FQGNSA. As DNA, the CDR3 is TGTGCCAGCACGATTTCCCCGGGCTACGAGCAGTACTTC. The encoded protein is CASTISPGYEQYF.

The chain carries TRBV15 and TRBJ1-4, with 8 nucleotides matching TRBD1. Germline V gives CDR1 LNHNV, CDR2 YYDKDF (reference sequence). V gave up 6 bases and J gave up 3 bases; unmatched junction bases: 3. The CDR3 extends over 14 amino acids. DNA for the CDR3: TGTGCCACCAGGGACAGGGAACCTAATGAAAAACTGTTTTTT. Residues: CATRDREPNEKLFF.

The chain combines TRBV7-2 with TRBJ1-1, with D possibly TRBD1 on 5 matching bases. CDR3 length equals 14 residues. V lost 11 bases and J 1 base, leaving 17 bases between the germline ends. Germline CDR1 reads SGHTA; CDR2 reads FQGNSA. This chain's CDR3 is CASKPGYGNTEAFF. The CDR3 region has the DNA TGTGCCTCAAAGCCAGGGTACGGGAACACTGAAGCTTTCTTT.

The chain employs TRBV7-9 and TRBJ1-2; D possibly corresponds to TRBD1 (5 bases). This CDR3 contains 14 residues. Per the germline V gene, CDR1 is SEHNR and CDR2 is FQNEAQ (reference sequence). V gave up 3 bases and J gave up 2 bases, with 10 bases separating them. The CDR3 nucleotides read TGTGCCAGCAGCTTGGCGGGACGGAACTATGGCTACACCTTC. Protein sequence: CASSLAGRNYGYTF.

The CDR3 nucleotides are TGCGCCAGCAGCTTGGCGGGACAGGCCCATGTGGAGACCCAGTACTTC. It encodes CASSLAGQAHVETQYF. The chain recombines TRBV5-1 with TRBJ2-5; the match to TRBD1 covers 8 bases. After removal of 0 bases from V and 5 bases from J, the junction contained 9 bases not matched to a gene. CDR1 SGHRS and CDR2 YFSETQ come from the germline V gene. The CDR3 length is 16 residues.

V gene TRBV9 combines with J gene TRBJ2-3; TRBD2 might be the D (6 bases). Germline CDR1 SGDLS, CDR2 YYNGEE. The CDR3 contains 15 residues. V lost 3 bases and J lost 4, with 15 bases in between. CDR3: CASSDPGGGADTQYF. CDR3 DNA sequence: TGTGCCAGCAGCGATCCCGGGGGTGGAGCAGATACGCAGTATTTT.

The chain employs TRBV2 and TRBJ1-6; D is possibly TRBD1 (6 bases). This CDR3 has 19 amino acids. Germline V lookup: CDR1 SNHLY, CDR2 FYNNEI. Trimming shortened V by 2 bases and J by 0 bases, and 17 bases separated the two germline ends. This CDR3 is CASSEWNRAHSSYNSPLHF. For the CDR3, the DNA is TGTGCCAGCAGTGAATGGAACAGGGCCCACAGCTCCTATAATTCACCCCTCCACTTT.

The chain joins TRBV7-9 to TRBJ1-1; no clear D gene. Germline CDR1 and CDR2: SEHNR and FQNEAQ (reference sequence). The CDR3 consists of 14 residues. Deletions cut 2 bases from V and 5 bases from J, with 12 bases between. CDR3 protein: CASSLIGRVTEAFF. CDR3 in DNA: TGTGCCAGCAGCTTAATAGGGAGGGTGACTGAAGCTTTCTTT.

The chain has TRBV7-9 and TRBJ1-1, with no clear D. Germline CDR1 SEHNR, CDR2 FQNEAQ (reference sequence). Between the trimmed V and J ends, which lost 4 bases and 1 base, there was a span of 7 bases. The CDR3 contains 13 residues. The CDR3, as DNA: TGTGCCAGCAGCTCCCAGGAGAACACTGAAGCTTTCTTT. Translating gives CASSSQENTEAFF.

The chain links TRBV5-1 to TRBJ2-1, with TRBD1 as a possible D gene (5 bases). Trimming removed 0 bases at V and 10 bases at J, with 5 bases between. This CDR3 region has 11 residues. Germline CDR1 is SGHRS and CDR2 is YFSETQ. Here the CDR3 reads CASSLGTEQFF. The DNA for the CDR3 is TGCGCCAGCAGCTTGGGGACAGAGCAGTTCTTC.

This clone has more than one count but fewer than ten. The chain carries TRBV10-1 and TRBJ2-5; TRBD1 agrees at 7 bases. The CDR3 extends over 15 amino acids. Looked up from germline, CDR1 is WNHNN and CDR2 is SYGVQD (reference sequence). The V segment lost 5 bases and the J segment 1 base; nucleotides outside the gene matches: 7. The CDR3 DNA reads as TGCGCCAGCAGTACGGACAGGACAAGCCAAGAGACCCAGTACTTC. This sequence encodes CASSTDRTSQETQYF.

V usage is TRBV5-1 and J usage is TRBJ2-7; 8 nucleotides match TRBD1. Germline V gene sequence: CDR1 SGHRS, CDR2 YFSETQ. This CDR3 is built from 14 residues. Trimming cost V 2 bases and J 2 bases; bases outside gene matches: 3. CDR3 bases: TGCGCCAGCAGCTTCAGGACAGGGACCTACGAGCAGTACTTC. This translates into CASSFRTGTYEQYF.

The chain employs TRBV2 and TRBJ2-2; D is perhaps TRBD2 (5 bases). V was shortened by 1 base and J by 2 bases, with 14 bases between the two germline ends. The CDR3 length is 17 residues. Per germline, CDR1 SNHLY and CDR2 FYNNEI. The CDR3 spells CASSEDGLAINTGELFF. CDR3 DNA sequence: TGTGCCAGCAGTGAAGATGGGCTAGCAATCAACACCGGGGAGCTGTTTTTT.

A few counts support this clone. This chain joins TRBV6-5 and TRBJ2-5; D is perhaps TRBD1 (6 bases). Germline CDR1 MNHEY, CDR2 SVGAGI. The CDR3 is 14 amino acids. Trimming shortened V by 4 bases and J by 5 bases, and 14 bases separated the two germline ends. CDR3 residues: CASSLQGSEETQYF. The CDR3 nucleotides are TGTGCCAGCAGTTTACAGGGCTCCGAGGAGACCCAGTACTTC.

In this sample, this clone turned up a few times. V is TRBV5-1 and J is TRBJ1-1; 10 nucleotides align to TRBD1. J lost 6 bases, V lost 1 base, and 3 bases had no gene match. The CDR3 is made up of 14 amino acids. The germline gives CDR1 SGHRS, CDR2 YFSETQ. CDR3 nucleotides: TGCGCCAGCAGCTTGTCCGGGACAGGGGCTGAAGCTTTCTTT. As protein: CASSLSGTGAEAFF.

The J gene is TRBJ2-2, the V gene TRBV7-9; D unclear. CDR1 SEHNR and CDR2 FQNEAQ come from the germline V gene (reference sequence). This CDR3 spans 16 amino acids. Trimming shortened V by 2 bases and J by 0 bases, and 10 bases separated the two germline ends. The CDR3 DNA is TGTGCCAGCAGCTTATCTGACATAACGAACACCGGGGAGCTGTTTTTT. The encoded protein is CASSLSDITNTGELFF.

The chain uses TRBV7-7 and TRBJ2-2; TRBD2 agrees at 7 bases. CDR3 length equals 15 residues. Germline CDR1 SSHAT, CDR2 FNYEAQ (reference sequence). The trim removed 1 base at V and 6 bases at J, leaving 5 bases unmatched. CDR3 sequence: CASSLGEGLAGELFF. For the CDR3, the DNA is TGTGCCAGCAGCTTAGGGGAGGGATTGGCCGGGGAGCTGTTTTTT.

About this clone itself: The final CDR3 position lacks the conserved phenylalanine or tryptophan, pointing to a likely read error. J is TRBJ1-2 and V is TRBV5-1; 7 bases align to TRBD1. The junction had 11 bases not matched to a gene; V was cut back by 0 bases and J by 6 bases. Per the germline V gene, CDR1 is SGHRS and CDR2 is YFSETQ. This CDR3 has 16 amino acids. The CDR3 DNA reads TGCGCCAGCAGCTTGGTGCCCAGGGGGTCGGAAAATGGCTACACCCTC. Protein: CASSLVPRGSENGYTL.

The rearrangement uses TRBV5-1 and TRBJ1-5, with D hard to call. CDR1 and CDR2 from the germline V gene are SGHRS and YFSETQ. The CDR3 spans 14 residues. Trimming shortened V by 4 bases and J by 2 bases, and 10 bases separated the two germline ends. The DNA for the CDR3 is TGCGCCAGCAGCGAGGGAGGAGGCAATCAGCCCCAGCATTTT. Translating gives CASSEGGGNQPQHF. Using reference TRBV5-1 and TRBJ1-5 for the parts outside the CDR3, the full variable domain is KAGVTQTPRYLIKTRGQQVTLSCSPISGHRSVSWYQQTPGQGLQFLFEYFSETQRNKGNFPGRFSGRQFSNSRSEMNVSTLELGDSALYLCASSEGGGNQPQHFGDGTRLSIL.

This clone was seen more than once but under ten times. The chain combines TRBV7-2 with TRBJ2-1; the match to TRBD1 covers 11 bases. The CDR3 is 17 amino acids. CDR1 is SGHTA, CDR2 FQGNSA, per germline. V lost 0 bases and J lost 6; bases outside the gene matches: 7. The CDR3 here is CASSLASTGTGGNEQFF. CDR3 sequence (DNA): TGTGCCAGCAGCTTAGCGTCGACCGGGACAGGGGGCAATGAGCAGTTCTTC. Full variable domain (rest looked up from reference TRBV7-2 and TRBJ2-1): GAGVSQSPSNKVTEKGKDVELRCDPISGHTALYWYRQSLGQGLEFLIYFQGNSAPDKSGLPSDRFSAERTGGSVSTLTIQRTQQEDSAVYLCASSLASTGTGGNEQFFGPGTRLTVL.

This clone appeared once. J is TRBJ2-7 and V is TRBV18; TRBD1 matches 10 bases. Germline trimming cut 8 bases from V and 6 bases from J; bases unmatched to any gene: 7. The CDR3 is made up of 13 amino acids. The V gene's germline CDR1 is KGHSH and CDR2 LQKENI. The CDR3 loop reads CASHRGTGVEQYF. The CDR3 DNA reads TGTGCCAGCCACAGGGGGACAGGGGTCGAGCAGTACTTC.

The rearrangement joins TRBV7-6 to TRBJ1-1; D uncertain. The CDR3 loop spans 15 amino acids. Trimming removed 2 bases at V and 4 bases at J, with 14 bases between. CDR1 is SGHVS, CDR2 FNYEAQ, per germline. This CDR3 reads CASSLYEGSGTEAFF. For the CDR3, the DNA is TGTGCCAGCAGCTTATATGAGGGATCGGGCACTGAAGCTTTCTTT.

V is TRBV4-1 and J is TRBJ2-1; 9 bases map to TRBD1. The CDR3 consists of 15 residues. With 1 base clipped from V and 5 bases from J, the junction kept 3 bases outside the gene matches. Germline lookup yields CDR1 MGHRA and CDR2 YSYEKL. DNA of the CDR3: TGCGCCAGCAGCCAAGGGGACAGGGCCCACAATGAGCAGTTCTTC. This sequence encodes CASSQGDRAHNEQFF.

The table lists this clone with a few counts. The V call is TRBV9, the J call TRBJ2-3, with D possibly matching TRBD2 (5 bases). Looked up from germline, CDR1 is SGDLS and CDR2 is YYNGEE. The CDR3 is 15 amino acids. V was cut by 0 bases and J by 6 bases, with 14 bases left in between. As DNA, the CDR3 is TGTGCCAGCAGCGTAGTGGGAGTTCGAGGCGATACGCAGTATTTT. This codes for CASSVVGVRGDTQYF.

The chain has TRBV9 and TRBJ2-7, with TRBD1 matching 10 bases. V was clipped by 0 bases and J by 2 bases; unmatched bases: 2. Germline assignment: CDR1 SGDLS and CDR2 YYNGEE. The CDR3 is 15 residues long. CDR3 in DNA: TGTGCCAGCAGCGTAGGGGACAGGGGTACCTACGAGCAGTACTTC. Protein product: CASSVGDRGTYEQYF.

This clone has more than one count but fewer than ten. The V call is TRBV6-4, the J call TRBJ2-7; 8 positions agree with TRBD1. CDR1 is MRHNA and CDR2 is SNTAGT in the germline V gene. The CDR3 runs to 13 residues. V was clipped by 2 bases and J by 5 bases; unmatched bases: 2. The CDR3 here is CASSDVQGDEQYF. CDR3 coding DNA: TGTGCCAGCAGTGACGTACAGGGGGACGAGCAGTACTTC.